This TCR beta chain was identified in a study of blood T cell repertoires in COVID-19. Study-level background: Samples came from the United States, Italy and Spain, spanning acute and convalescent COVID-19. Nucleic acid was either cDNA or gDNA, and it came from T cells, B-cell-depleted T cells, or PBMCs.

Authors' processing steps: The authors estimated nucleated cell counts from reference gene primer amplification. Produced via immunoSEQ multiplex PCR; TCRdb's table is partial and in-frame only. V, J and clone size reflect that table, while D and trimming were determined from the DNA. The repertoire holds under 300,000 clones, roughly 82% seen once, with roughly 4.9% in the top ten. Sequencing input: peripheral blood. The receptor comes from a woman of 80 years or more with active or convalescent COVID-19.

The chain's CDR3 is CASSLISSGSYNEQFF. The CDR3 DNA is TGTGCCAGCAGCTTAATATCTAGCGGGAGCTACAATGAGCAGTTCTTC. V is TRBV7-9 and J is TRBJ2-1, with 10 bases that match TRBD2. V lost 2 bases and J lost 3; bases outside the gene matches: 4. CDR1 SEHNR and CDR2 FQNEAQ come from the germline V gene (reference sequence). This CDR3 comprises 16 residues.